Presented here are 32 T cell receptor beta chains from one specimen sequenced in a study of cytomegalovirus exposure and HLA in healthy donors. Both 60 Vbeta primers and 13 Jbeta primers went into the PCR. Sequencing used immunoSEQ multiplex PCR; TCRdb keeps in-frame clones, though not all of them. This sample carries about 74,000 clones, around 70% of them seen once, and the ten largest clones take roughly 11%. Sequenced input: PBMCs. All receptors derive from a woman aged 40 to 49 in good health and CMV-seropositive.

The chain carries TRBV6-5 and TRBJ2-1; D might be TRBD2 (7 bases). This CDR3 has 15 residues. CDR1 is MNHEY, CDR2 SVGAGI, per germline. V lost 6 bases, J lost 10 bases, and 22 bases lay in between. CDR3: CASSQTLWGGGEQFF. CDR3 DNA sequence: TGTGCCAGCAGCCAAACCCTCTGGGGGGGCGGGGAGCAGTTCTTC.

DNA for the CDR3: TGTGCCTGGAGTGTAGCAGGGGAAGTATCCTACAATGAGCAGTTCTTC. Encoded protein: CAWSVAGEVSYNEQFF. This chain connects TRBV30 to TRBJ2-1, with a tentative D call TRBD1 (6 bases). V gave up 0 bases and J gave up 1 base, with 13 bases separating them. The germline V gene encodes CDR1 GTSNPN and CDR2 SVGIG (reference sequence). The CDR3 contains 16 residues. Together with reference TRBV30 and TRBJ2-1, the CDR3 gives the full variable domain: SQTIHQWPATLVQPVGSPLSLECTVEGTSNPNLYWYRQAAGRGLQLLFYSVGIGQISSEVPQNLSASRPQDRQFILSSKKLLLSDSGFYLCAWSVAGEVSYNEQFFGPGTRLTVL.

A word on this clone: The germline gene is not matched at one end of the junction; a read error may be the cause. This sequence joins TRBV4-1 and TRBJ1-1; tentatively, D is TRBD1 (5 bases). The CDR3 is 15 amino acids. Germline V CDR1 and CDR2: MGHRA, YSYEKL. For the CDR3, the DNA is TGCGCCATCAGCCAAGGACACTTTAAGAACACTGAAGCTTTCTTT. Its protein product is CAISQGHFKNTEAFF.

The chain employs TRBV11-2 and TRBJ2-5; D is perhaps TRBD2 (5 bases). Trimming pared 3 bases from V and 4 bases from J, leaving 9 bases between. The germline gives CDR1 SGHAT, CDR2 FQNNGV. The CDR3 runs 13 residues. CDR3 region: CASSLPLVETQYF. The CDR3 nucleotides read TGTGCCAGCAGCTTGCCACTAGTAGAGACCCAGTACTTC.

This chain connects TRBV14 to TRBJ1-2; D may be TRBD1 (5 bases). The ends were cut back, 6 bases at V and 4 bases at J, with 12 bases in the middle. This CDR3 comprises 13 residues. The germline V gene encodes CDR1 SGHDN and CDR2 FVKESK. In DNA form, the CDR3 reads TGTGCCAGCAGTTTGGAGGGGACCTATGGCTACACCTTC. Translation: CASSLEGTYGYTF.

The chain carries TRBV10-2 and TRBJ2-2; D is uncertain. CDR1 and CDR2 (germline): WSHSY, SAAADI. V dropped 8 bases and J dropped 2 bases, with 9 bases sitting between them. The CDR3 length is 13 residues. CDR3 region: CASERSNTGELFF. Written as DNA, the CDR3 is TGCGCCAGCGAAAGGAGTAACACCGGGGAGCTGTTTTTT.

This clone was detected a few times. The chain joins TRBV28 to TRBJ2-5; a weak D match, TRBD1 (6 bases). Germline V gene data show CDR1 as MDHEN and CDR2 as SYDVKM. V lost 7 bases and J lost 5, with 14 bases in between. This CDR3 has 13 amino acids. CDR3 sequence (DNA): TGTGCCAGCACACCCACAGGGACGGAGACCCAGTACTTC. It yields the protein CASTPTGTETQYF.

In its sample, this clone was seen once. The chain carries TRBV27 and TRBJ1-1; D may be TRBD1 (5 bases). Germline lookup yields CDR1 MNHEY and CDR2 SMNVEV (reference sequence). The CDR3 loop spans 13 amino acids. V lost 4 bases, J lost 1 base, and 7 bases lay in between. This CDR3 reads CASSWGENTEAFF. CDR3 DNA: TGTGCCAGCAGTTGGGGCGAGAACACTGAAGCTTTCTTT.

This sequence joins TRBV11-2 and TRBJ1-1, with a tentative D call TRBD1 (5 bases). Per the germline V gene, CDR1 is SGHAT and CDR2 is FQNNGV. This CDR3 is built from 12 residues. With 5 bases removed from V and 5 bases from J, the gap between germline ends came to 9 bases. CDR3 residues: CASSTRGTEAFF. The DNA for the CDR3 is TGTGCCAGCAGCACCCGGGGGACTGAAGCTTTCTTT.

There are a few counts of this clone. This chain connects TRBV28 to TRBJ1-1; 7 bases match TRBD1. Germline V lookup: CDR1 MDHEN, CDR2 SYDVKM. With 8 bases clipped from V and 10 bases from J, the junction kept 13 bases outside the gene matches. The CDR3 runs 13 residues. CDR3 nucleotide sequence: TGTGCCAGCTTTCCGGGGGGGGACAGAGGAGCTTTCTTT. Protein product: CASFPGGDRGAFF.

This chain connects TRBV5-1 to TRBJ2-7; tentative D call: TRBD2 (6 bases). Germline lookup yields CDR1 SGHRS and CDR2 YFSETQ. The CDR3 has 16 residues. V lost 7 bases to trimming and J lost 6 bases, with 26 bases between them. CDR3 amino acids: CASFPGIGTLLAEQYF. The CDR3 bases are TGCGCCAGCTTCCCCGGAATCGGGACTCTTCTAGCCGAGCAGTACTTC.

This clone was counted a few times. The chain recombines TRBV28 with TRBJ2-7; the match to TRBD1 covers 10 bases. V was clipped by 4 bases and J by 2 bases; unmatched bases: 2. The germline CDR1 and CDR2 sequences are MDHEN and SYDVKM. The CDR3 contains 14 residues. CDR3 bases: TGTGCCAGCAGTTCCGGGACAGGGGCCTACGAGCAGTACTTC. The encoded protein is CASSSGTGAYEQYF.

The rearrangement uses TRBV5-1 and TRBJ1-1; D unclear. From germline, CDR1 is SGHRS and CDR2 YFSETQ. Deletions cut 2 bases from V and 1 base from J, with 6 bases between. The CDR3 loop spans 13 amino acids. DNA for the CDR3: TGCGCCAGCAGCTTCGGGGAGAACACTGAAGCTTTCTTT. This sequence encodes CASSFGENTEAFF. The entire variable domain, with the rest obtained from reference TRBV5-1 and TRBJ1-1, is as follows: KAGVTQTPRYLIKTRGQQVTLSCSPISGHRSVSWYQQTPGQGLQFLFEYFSETQRNKGNFPGRFSGRQFSNSRSEMNVSTLELGDSALYLCASSFGENTEAFFGQGTRLTVV.

This rearrangement joins TRBV7-2 to TRBJ1-2; D remains ambiguous. Deletions cut 1 base from V and 4 bases from J, with 7 bases between. There are 13 residues in the CDR3. CDR1 is SGHTA, CDR2 FQGNSA, per germline. The CDR3 sequence: CASSLDKSYGYTF. DNA of the CDR3: TGTGCCAGCAGCTTAGACAAGTCCTATGGCTACACCTTC. The variable domain in full, completed from reference TRBV7-2 and TRBJ1-2, reads GAGVSQSPSNKVTEKGKDVELRCDPISGHTALYWYRQSLGQGLEFLIYFQGNSAPDKSGLPSDRFSAERTGGSVSTLTIQRTQQEDSAVYLCASSLDKSYGYTFGSGTRLTVV.

J is TRBJ2-5 and V is TRBV5-1; weak D call: TRBD2 (6 bases). The V gene's germline CDR1 is SGHRS and CDR2 YFSETQ. The CDR3 is 15 amino acids. Trimming left V 4 bases short and J 6 bases short, with 19 bases between. This CDR3 is CASSPLTSLQQTQYF. The CDR3 region has the DNA TGCGCCAGCAGCCCCCTGACTAGTCTGCAGCAGACCCAGTACTTC.

This clone appeared a single time. The chain uses TRBV30 and TRBJ1-3; perhaps TRBD1 as D (6 bases). Germline lookup yields CDR1 GTSNPN and CDR2 SVGIG (reference sequence). Trimming pared 5 bases from V and 5 bases from J, leaving 19 bases between. The CDR3 is 15 amino acids. Here the CDR3 reads CAWVGAQGGRNTIYF. The CDR3 bases are TGTGCCTGGGTCGGGGCACAAGGGGGAAGAAACACCATATATTTT.

This clone was counted only a few times. The genes are TRBV5-4 and TRBJ2-7, with 7 bases matching TRBD1. CDR1 is SGHNT and CDR2 is YYREEE in the germline V gene (reference sequence). Trimming removed 4 bases from V and 0 bases from J; junction bases left unmatched: 4. CDR3 length: 14 amino acids. CDR3 sequence: CASSTTGASYEQYF. CDR3 nucleotides: TGTGCCAGCAGCACCACAGGGGCCTCCTACGAGCAGTACTTC.

The chain employs TRBV28 and TRBJ1-2; 11 nucleotides line up with TRBD1. CDR1 and CDR2 (germline): MDHEN, SYDVKM. This CDR3 comprises 14 residues. V was pared by 6 bases and J by 5 bases, with 5 bases of the junction left unmatched. CDR3 residues: CASSKGQGGYGYTF. CDR3 in DNA: TGTGCCAGCAGCAAGGGACAGGGGGGGTATGGCTACACCTTC.

The CDR3 nucleotides are TGTGCCAGCAGCGTAGCGGGGGACAGGGGAAACATTCAGTACTTC. Encoded protein: CASSVAGDRGNIQYF. V gene TRBV9 combines with J gene TRBJ2-4, with 10 bases aligning to TRBD1. CDR3 size: 15 residues. V shed 0 bases, J shed 6 bases, and the junction held 3 bases outside the gene matches. Germline V gene lookup returns CDR1 SGDLS and CDR2 YYNGEE.

The chain joins TRBV7-2 to TRBJ1-5; the match to TRBD1 covers 9 bases. CDR3 size: 15 residues. The junction had 10 bases not matched to a gene; V was cut back by 3 bases and J by 10 bases. The germline V gene has CDR1 SGHTA and CDR2 FQGNSA. CDR3 nucleotide sequence: TGTGCCAGCAGCTTGGACCCGGGACAGGGTTTTCCCCAGCATTTT. It is translated as CASSLDPGQGFPQHF.

The chain has TRBV5-8 and TRBJ2-7; TRBD1 matches 8 bases. Germline CDR1 reads SGHTS; CDR2 reads YDEGEE. V trimming: 4 bases; J trimming: 3 bases; junction bases outside the gene matches: 9. The CDR3 runs 15 residues. CDR3 residues: CASSDDRGRIYEQYF. CDR3 in DNA: TGTGCCAGCAGCGACGACAGGGGTCGTATCTACGAGCAGTACTTC. The complete variable domain, with remaining parts taken from reference TRBV5-8 and TRBJ2-7, reads EAGVTQSPTHLIKTRGQQATLRCSPISGHTSVYWYQQALGLGLQFLLWYDEGEERNRGNFPPRFSGRQFPNYSSELNVNALELEDSALYLCASSDDRGRIYEQYFGPGTRLTVT.

The rearrangement joins TRBV18 to TRBJ1-3, with D possibly being TRBD1 (6 bases). Trimming shortened V by 6 bases and J by 0 bases, and 12 bases separated the two germline ends. Germline V gene sequence: CDR1 KGHSH, CDR2 LQKENI. This CDR3 is built from 15 residues. The CDR3 DNA reads as TGTGCCAGCTCCCCAGGACAGCCCTCTGGAAACACCATATATTTT. Protein product: CASSPGQPSGNTIYF.

J is TRBJ1-1 and V is TRBV28, with 7 bases that match TRBD1. Germline-derived CDR1 and CDR2 are MDHEN and SYDVKM. The CDR3 is made up of 12 amino acids. With 6 bases clipped from V and 9 bases from J, the junction kept 7 bases outside the gene matches. CDR3 amino acids: CASSLRTGQAFF. The CDR3 DNA reads as TGTGCCAGCAGCTTGAGGACAGGTCAAGCTTTCTTT.

The CDR3 spells CASSWGTEGYNEQFF. The CDR3 nucleotides are TGTGCCAGCAGTTGGGGGACAGAGGGGTACAATGAGCAGTTCTTC. The V and J genes are TRBV27 and TRBJ2-1; 7 nucleotides align to TRBD1. The germline V gene has CDR1 MNHEY and CDR2 SMNVEV (reference sequence). Unmatched junction bases numbered 7, after V lost 4 bases and J lost 4 bases. The CDR3 has 15 residues.

The V and J genes are TRBV27 and TRBJ2-7, with TRBD2 identical over 13 bases. The CDR3 runs to 16 residues. CDR1 and CDR2 (germline): MNHEY, SMNVEV (reference sequence). V lost 3 bases, J lost 3 bases, and 5 bases stayed unmatched. CDR3 bases: TGTGCCAGCAGTTTCTCGGGACTAGCGGGAAACTACGAGCAGTACTTC. This translates into CASSFSGLAGNYEQYF.

This clone was recorded at least ten times. The V call is TRBV6-5, the J call TRBJ2-5; tentatively, D is TRBD2 (5 bases). Germline assignment: CDR1 MNHEY and CDR2 SVGAGI. Between the trimmed V and J ends, which lost 8 bases and 5 bases, there was a span of 21 bases. This CDR3 is 15 amino acids long. The CDR3 bases are TGTGCCAGCTCTCTAAACGGGGTTGGGGTGGAGACCCAGTACTTC. It translates to CASSLNGVGVETQYF.

This clone was detected once. This sequence joins TRBV5-1 and TRBJ1-1; 10 nucleotides line up with TRBD1. The CDR3 contains 12 residues. The germline CDR1 and CDR2 sequences are SGHRS and YFSETQ. V lost 4 bases, J lost 11 bases, and 5 bases stayed unmatched. CDR3: CASSLDRGLAFF. CDR3 coding DNA: TGCGCCAGCAGCCTAGACAGGGGGCTCGCTTTCTTT.

The V gene is TRBV5-5, the J gene TRBJ1-5; D is possibly TRBD1 (6 bases). Looked up from germline, CDR1 is SGHKS and CDR2 is YYEKEE (reference sequence). This CDR3 is 15 amino acids long. The V and J ends lost 0 bases and 4 bases respectively, with 11 bases between them. The CDR3 loop reads CASSLDVRGNQPQHF. CDR3 sequence (DNA): TGTGCCAGCAGCTTGGATGTCAGGGGTAATCAGCCCCAGCATTTT.

The V gene is TRBV18, the J gene TRBJ1-1, with TRBD1 as a possible D gene (5 bases). Trimming cost V 2 bases and J 5 bases, with 6 bases left between them. In germline, CDR1 is KGHSH, CDR2 LQKENI. The CDR3 consists of 12 residues. Here the CDR3 reads CASSPGATEAFF. The CDR3 DNA reads TGTGCCAGCTCACCAGGGGCGACTGAAGCTTTCTTT.

The chain couples TRBV7-9 to TRBJ1-1; weak D call: TRBD1 (5 bases). The CDR3 covers 14 residues. Per the germline V gene, CDR1 is SEHNR and CDR2 is FQNEAQ (reference sequence). The V gene lost 2 bases and the J gene lost 5 bases, with 12 bases spanning the gap. The CDR3 sequence is CASSLSQGGTEAFF. CDR3 in DNA: TGTGCCAGCAGCTTATCCCAGGGAGGGACTGAAGCTTTCTTT.

The V call is TRBV6-6, the J call TRBJ1-2, with D perhaps matching TRBD1 (5 bases). Germline V gene sequence: CDR1 MNHNY, CDR2 SVGAGI (reference sequence). Trimming left V 0 bases short and J 10 bases short, with 12 bases between. This CDR3 comprises 13 residues. CDR3 region: CASSYSQGSDYTF. CDR3 sequence (DNA): TGTGCCAGCAGTTACTCCCAGGGATCCGACTACACCTTC.

The V call is TRBV30, the J call TRBJ2-5; 7 bases match TRBD1. The CDR3 covers 13 residues. J lost 7 bases, V lost 4 bases, and 9 bases had no gene match. CDR1 and CDR2 from the germline V gene are GTSNPN and SVGIG (reference sequence). CDR3 nucleotides: TGTGCCTGGACCGAAGACAGGGTTGGGACCCAGTACTTC. It specifies CAWTEDRVGTQYF.